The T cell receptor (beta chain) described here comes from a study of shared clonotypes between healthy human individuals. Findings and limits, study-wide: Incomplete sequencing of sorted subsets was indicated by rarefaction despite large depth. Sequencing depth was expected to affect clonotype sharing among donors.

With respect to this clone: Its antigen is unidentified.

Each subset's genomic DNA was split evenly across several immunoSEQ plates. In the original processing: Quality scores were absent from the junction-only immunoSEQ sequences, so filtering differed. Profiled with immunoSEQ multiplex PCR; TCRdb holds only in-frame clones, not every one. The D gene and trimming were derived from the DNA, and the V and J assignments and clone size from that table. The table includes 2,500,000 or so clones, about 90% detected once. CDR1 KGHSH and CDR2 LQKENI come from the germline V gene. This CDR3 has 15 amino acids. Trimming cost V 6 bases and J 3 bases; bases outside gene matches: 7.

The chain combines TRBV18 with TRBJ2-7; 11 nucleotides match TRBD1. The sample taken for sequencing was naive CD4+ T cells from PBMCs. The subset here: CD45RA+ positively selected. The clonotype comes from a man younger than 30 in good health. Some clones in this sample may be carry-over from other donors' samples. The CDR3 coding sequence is TGTGCCAGCTCCCATACCGGGACAGGGGGCTACGAGCAGTACTTC. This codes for CASSHTGTGGYEQYF.